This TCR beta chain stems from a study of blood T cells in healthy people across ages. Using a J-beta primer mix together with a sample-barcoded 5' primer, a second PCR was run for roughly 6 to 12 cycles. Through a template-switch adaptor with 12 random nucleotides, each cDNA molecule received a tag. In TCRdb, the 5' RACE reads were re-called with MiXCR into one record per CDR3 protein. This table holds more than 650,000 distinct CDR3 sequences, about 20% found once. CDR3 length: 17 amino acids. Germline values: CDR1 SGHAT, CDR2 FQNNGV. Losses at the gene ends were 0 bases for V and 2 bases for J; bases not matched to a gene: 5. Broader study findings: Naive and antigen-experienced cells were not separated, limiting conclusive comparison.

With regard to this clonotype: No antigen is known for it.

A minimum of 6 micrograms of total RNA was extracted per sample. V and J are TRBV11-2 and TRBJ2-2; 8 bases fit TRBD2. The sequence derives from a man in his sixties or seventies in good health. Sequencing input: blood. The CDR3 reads CASSLDFAGGNTGELFF. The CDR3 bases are TGTGCCAGCAGCTTAGACTTCGCGGGGGGAAACACCGGGGAGCTGTTTTTT.